The next 28 T cell receptor beta chains were all read from a single sample in a study of blood T cell repertoires in COVID-19. Measured with immunoSEQ multiplex PCR; TCRdb has only the in-frame clones, and not every one. The sample has about 300,000 clones; about 85% are singletons. Sequenced input: peripheral blood. The receptors shown here come from a man aged 18 to 35 with active or convalescent COVID-19.

This clone was counted once. This sequence joins TRBV5-1 and TRBJ1-2; possibly TRBD1 for D (5 bases). Germline V gene data show CDR1 as SGHRS and CDR2 as YFSETQ. The CDR3 runs to 13 residues. V lost 5 bases and J lost 4, with 12 bases in between. The DNA for the CDR3 is TGCGCCAGCAGATCGACAGTAATCTATGGCTACACCTTC. This translates into CASRSTVIYGYTF. The entire variable domain, with the rest obtained from reference TRBV5-1 and TRBJ1-2, is as follows: KAGVTQTPRYLIKTRGQQVTLSCSPISGHRSVSWYQQTPGQGLQFLFEYFSETQRNKGNFPGRFSGRQFSNSRSEMNVSTLELGDSALYLCASRSTVIYGYTFGSGTRLTVV.

The chain uses TRBV27 and TRBJ1-2; D is ambiguous. Looked up from germline, CDR1 is MNHEY and CDR2 is SMNVEV (reference sequence). This CDR3 spans 13 amino acids. The V end was cut by 3 bases, the J end by 4 bases, with 9 bases between. The CDR3 DNA reads as TGTGCCAGCAGTTTGTCTTCTTTCTATGGCTACACCTTC. This sequence encodes CASSLSSFYGYTF.

This chain uses TRBV19 with TRBJ2-7, with 7 bases fitting TRBD1. Losses at the gene ends were 9 bases for V and 3 bases for J; bases not matched to a gene: 11. The germline V gene encodes CDR1 LNHDA and CDR2 SQIVND (reference sequence). This CDR3 is built from 14 residues. DNA of the CDR3: TGTGCCAGCTCGGACAGGTTGGACAACTACGAGCAGTACTTC. This gives the protein CASSDRLDNYEQYF.

This rearrangement joins TRBV6-5 to TRBJ2-5; D gene uncertain. V dropped 6 bases and J dropped 5 bases, with 7 bases sitting between them. Germline V gene sequence: CDR1 MNHEY, CDR2 SVGAGI. The CDR3 totals 11 residues. CDR3 DNA: TGTGCCAGCAGAAACTGGGAGACCCAGTACTTC. Amino acid sequence: CASRNWETQYF.

This clone was observed a few times. CDR3 nucleotides: TGTGCCAGCAGCCCCCCAGAATTGAACACTGAAGCTTTCTTT. Its translation is CASSPPELNTEAFF. This chain joins TRBV7-9 and TRBJ1-1; no definite D call. Looked up from germline, CDR1 is SEHNR and CDR2 is FQNEAQ (reference sequence). V was pared by 5 bases and J by 0 bases, with 10 bases between. This CDR3 is built from 14 residues.

This chain connects TRBV7-9 to TRBJ1-6; D gene uncertain. Trimming cost V 2 bases and J 7 bases, with 6 bases left between them. The CDR3 contains 13 residues. CDR1 and CDR2 (germline): SEHNR, FQNEAQ (reference sequence). The CDR3 loop reads CASSLPGNSPLHF. The CDR3 nucleotides read TGTGCCAGCAGCTTACCCGGGAATTCACCCCTCCACTTT. Drawing the rest from reference TRBV7-9 and TRBJ1-6, the complete variable domain is DTGVSQNPRHKITKRGQNVTFRCDPISEHNRLYWYRQTLGQGPEFLTYFQNEAQLEKSRLLSDRFSAERPKGSFSTLEIQRTEQGDSAMYLCASSLPGNSPLHFGNGTRLTVT.

This chain links TRBV28 with TRBJ2-1; D not certain. The V end was cut by 5 bases, the J end by 8 bases, with 10 bases between. This CDR3 is built from 12 residues. Germline CDR1 reads MDHEN; CDR2 reads SYDVKM. This chain's CDR3 is CASSLVGYEQFF. CDR3 DNA sequence: TGTGCCAGCAGTCTAGTTGGGTATGAGCAGTTCTTC.

This clone showed up just a few times. The gene calls are TRBV4-1 and TRBJ1-1; TRBD1 aligns across 9 bases. The germline V gene encodes CDR1 MGHRA and CDR2 YSYEKL. V dropped 8 bases and J dropped 2; count of bases not matched to a gene: 3. The CDR3 sequence is 13 residues long. The CDR3 is CASWDRVNTEAFF. DNA of the CDR3: TGCGCCAGCTGGGACAGGGTTAACACTGAAGCTTTCTTT.

The chain is built from TRBV27 and TRBJ1-1; the D gene is possibly TRBD1 (5 bases). Trimming took off 2 bases at V and 0 bases at J, with 7 bases between the two ends. Germline V lookup: CDR1 MNHEY, CDR2 SMNVEV (reference sequence). The CDR3 has 14 residues. CDR3: CASSLRGLNTEAFF. The DNA of the CDR3 is TGTGCCAGCAGTTTAAGGGGTCTGAACACTGAAGCTTTCTTT.

The CDR3 nucleotides read TGTGCCAGCAGCTTATCTAGGACAGCCGCCTACGAGCAGTACTTC. Encoded protein: CASSLSRTAAYEQYF. The V and J genes are TRBV7-9 and TRBJ2-7; TRBD1 might be the D (6 bases). Germline V gene sequence: CDR1 SEHNR, CDR2 FQNEAQ (reference sequence). With 2 bases removed from V and 2 bases from J, the gap between germline ends came to 13 bases. This CDR3 spans 15 amino acids. Full variable domain (missing parts from reference TRBV7-9 and TRBJ2-7): DTGVSQNPRHKITKRGQNVTFRCDPISEHNRLYWYRQTLGQGPEFLTYFQNEAQLEKSRLLSDRFSAERPKGSFSTLEIQRTEQGDSAMYLCASSLSRTAAYEQYFGPGTRLTVT.

In DNA, the CDR3 is TGTGCCAGCAGCCGCCCGGGAGCGCGCACTGAAGCTTTCTTT. It is translated as CASSRPGARTEAFF. The rearrangement links TRBV5-4 to TRBJ1-1; no clear D. The germline V and J ends were trimmed by 4 bases and 4 bases, with 14 bases remaining between them. Germline CDR1 reads SGHNT; CDR2 reads YYREEE (reference sequence). This CDR3 region has 14 residues.

This clone was counted between two and nine times. V gene TRBV12-5 combines with J gene TRBJ1-1; 9 bases are shared with TRBD1. V lost 4 bases and J lost 1; bases outside the gene matches: 4. The CDR3 extends over 15 amino acids. Germline loops: CDR1 LGHNT, CDR2 FRNRAP. The CDR3 coding sequence is TGTGCTAGTGGTTCCTTGACAGGGGGGAACACTGAAGCTTTCTTT. Translated: CASGSLTGGNTEAFF.

The chain recombines TRBV5-1 with TRBJ1-1; D is unresolved. Germline V gene data show CDR1 as SGHRS and CDR2 as YFSETQ. V lost 4 bases and J 3 bases, leaving 7 bases between the germline ends. The CDR3 covers 12 residues. The CDR3 coding sequence is TGCGCCAGCAGCGTCGAGGACACTGAAGCTTTCTTT. This codes for CASSVEDTEAFF.

The rearrangement links TRBV24-1 to TRBJ1-2, with 9 positions matching TRBD1. The CDR3 consists of 16 residues. Germline-derived CDR1 and CDR2 are KGHDR and SFDVKD. V was clipped by 3 bases and J by 6 bases; unmatched bases: 10. This chain's CDR3 is CATSDNFGTGINGYTF. Written as DNA, the CDR3 is TGTGCCACCAGTGATAATTTTGGGACAGGGATAAATGGCTACACCTTC.

The rearrangement joins TRBV2 to TRBJ2-7, with D possibly TRBD2 on 6 matching bases. The CDR3 has 13 amino acids. The V and J ends lost 8 bases and 1 base respectively, with 12 bases between them. CDR1 and CDR2 (germline): SNHLY, FYNNEI. The DNA of the CDR3 is TGTGCCAGCTGGTGGCGGGGTTCCTACGAGCAGTACTTC. The encoded protein is CASWWRGSYEQYF.

The chain couples TRBV2 to TRBJ1-6; TRBD1 matches 8 bases. The V and J ends lost 7 bases and 14 bases, in that order; junction bases with no gene match: 13. The V gene's germline CDR1 is SNHLY and CDR2 FYNNEI. The CDR3 loop spans 14 amino acids. In DNA form, the CDR3 reads TGTGCCAGCACCGGGACAGGCAACCTCGCAGCCCTCCACTTT. Translation: CASTGTGNLAALHF.

The chain combines TRBV19 with TRBJ2-7; D remains unclear. There are 13 residues in the CDR3. Trimming removed 5 bases at V and 4 bases at J, with 12 bases between. Germline-derived CDR1 and CDR2 are LNHDA and SQIVND (reference sequence). CDR3 in DNA: TGTGCCAGTAGTTTCAGTCAGGCGTACGAGCAGTACTTC. Residues: CASSFSQAYEQYF.

V usage is TRBV6-5 and J usage is TRBJ1-1; TRBD1 is a possible D gene (5 bases). The CDR3 covers 13 residues. CDR1 and CDR2 from the germline V gene are MNHEY and SVGAGI. Trimming took 9 bases from V and 7 from J, leaving 18 bases between them. Here the CDR3 DNA reads TGTGCCAGTAGGGCGGGGCAGCCAGTTGAAGCTTTCTTT. Its translation: CASRAGQPVEAFF.

The J gene is TRBJ2-7, the V gene TRBV14, with a weak D call TRBD2 (5 bases). The length of the CDR3 is 13 residues. Looked up from germline, CDR1 is SGHDN and CDR2 is FVKESK. V shed 0 bases and J shed 3 bases, with 6 bases lying between them. CDR3 nucleotide sequence: TGTGCCAGCAGCCAAGATCGGGGCTACGAGCAGTACTTC. Its translation is CASSQDRGYEQYF.

The rearrangement uses TRBV27 and TRBJ1-1, with 7 bases identical to TRBD1. The CDR3 totals 15 residues. V lost 6 bases, J lost 3 bases, and 10 bases stayed unmatched. Germline CDR1 and CDR2: MNHEY and SMNVEV (reference sequence). The CDR3 sequence: CASRRQGFGDTEAFF. DNA of the CDR3: TGTGCCAGCAGGAGACAGGGTTTCGGGGACACTGAAGCTTTCTTT.

The chain couples TRBV6-5 to TRBJ1-2, with no clear D. Trimming removed 2 bases from V and 0 bases from J, with 13 bases in between. The CDR3 has 16 amino acids. From germline, CDR1 is MNHEY and CDR2 SVGAGI. The CDR3 DNA follows: TGTGCCAGCAGTTACGAACGGGCGGGAGCTAACTATGGCTACACCTTC. This translates into CASSYERAGANYGYTF.

The rearrangement uses TRBV7-9 and TRBJ1-1, with 10 nucleotides matching TRBD1. With 5 bases clipped from V and 3 bases from J, the junction kept 9 bases outside the gene matches. This CDR3 is 16 amino acids long. From germline, CDR1 is SEHNR and CDR2 FQNEAQ (reference sequence). As DNA, the CDR3 is TGTGCCAGCAGCCACCGGGACAGGGGCATGGACACTGAAGCTTTCTTT. Translation gives CASSHRDRGMDTEAFF. Full variable domain (rest looked up from reference TRBV7-9 and TRBJ1-1): DTGVSQNPRHKITKRGQNVTFRCDPISEHNRLYWYRQTLGQGPEFLTYFQNEAQLEKSRLLSDRFSAERPKGSFSTLEIQRTEQGDSAMYLCASSHRDRGMDTEAFFGQGTRLTVV.

The rearrangement links TRBV3-1 (or the pseudogene TRBV3-2) to TRBJ2-3, with 11 bases aligning to TRBD2. Germline values: CDR1 LGHDT, CDR2 YNNKEL (reference sequence). There are 16 residues in the CDR3. The J segment lost 6 bases and the V segment lost 4 bases, leaving 9 bases of the junction unmatched. CDR3: CASSLRLAGPSDTQYF. DNA of the CDR3: TGTGCCAGCAGCCTCCGACTAGCGGGGCCCTCTGATACGCAGTATTTT.

The rearrangement links TRBV4-2 to TRBJ1-1, with TRBD1 matching 12 bases. Germline-derived CDR1 and CDR2 are LGHNA and YNFKEQ. V trimming: 2 bases; J trimming: 1 base; junction bases outside the gene matches: 2. The CDR3 is 16 amino acids. The CDR3 sequence: CASSQRGQGANTEAFF. CDR3 sequence (DNA): TGTGCCAGCAGCCAAAGGGGACAGGGGGCGAACACTGAAGCTTTCTTT.

This clone was detected only a few times. The CDR3 coding sequence is TGTGCCAGCAGCCTAGCGGGGGGTTCCTACGAGCAGTACTTC. Amino acids: CASSLAGGSYEQYF. The rearrangement links TRBV5-8 to TRBJ2-7; 11 bases match TRBD2. CDR1 and CDR2 (germline): SGHTS, YDEGEE. The V and J ends lost 4 bases and 1 base, in that order; junction bases with no gene match: 1. The CDR3 is made up of 14 amino acids.

The V gene is TRBV7-6, the J gene TRBJ2-2; 8 bases agree with TRBD2. Per the germline V gene, CDR1 is SGHVS and CDR2 is FNYEAQ. The CDR3 contains 15 residues. Losses at the gene ends were 6 bases for V and 4 bases for J; bases not matched to a gene: 7. The CDR3 nucleotides read TGTGCCAGCAGTCGCGGGGGGTTGCGCACCGGGGAGCTGTTTTTT. Protein product: CASSRGGLRTGELFF.

The chain joins TRBV28 to TRBJ1-1; 9 bases are a match to TRBD1. The CDR3 has 15 amino acids. Germline V lookup: CDR1 MDHEN, CDR2 SYDVKM. V dropped 5 bases and J dropped 6; count of bases not matched to a gene: 10. CDR3 amino acids: CASSPMGQGRPEAFF. The CDR3 DNA reads TGTGCCAGCAGTCCCATGGGACAGGGAAGACCTGAAGCTTTCTTT.

The chain joins TRBV5-8 to TRBJ1-1; D possibly corresponds to TRBD1 (5 bases). V was shortened by 5 bases and J by 6 bases, with 17 bases between the two germline ends. Germline V gene data show CDR1 as SGHTS and CDR2 as YDEGEE. This CDR3 is 14 amino acids long. The CDR3 nucleotides are TGTGCCAGCAGACCACTGCCGGGGGTCGCTGAAGCTTTCTTT. Protein sequence: CASRPLPGVAEAFF.